Listed here is a single T cell receptor beta chain. The data stem from a study of blood T cell repertoires in COVID-19. Sequencing was performed with immunoSEQ multiplex PCR; in TCRdb, only in-frame clones are kept and a portion is missing. The sample records fewer than 200,000 clones, around 82% being singletons. CDR1 and CDR2 (germline): MDHEN, SYDVKM. V lost 0 bases and J 0 bases, leaving 9 bases between the germline ends. The CDR3 spans 15 residues. This chain connects TRBV28 to TRBJ2-7; tentatively, D is TRBD2 (5 bases). This clonotype was obtained from an elderly woman with acute or convalescent COVID-19. Sequencing was performed on peripheral blood. The CDR3 protein is CASSLWDGNSYEQYF. The CDR3 DNA is TGTGCCAGCAGTTTATGGGACGGGAACTCCTACGAGCAGTACTTC.